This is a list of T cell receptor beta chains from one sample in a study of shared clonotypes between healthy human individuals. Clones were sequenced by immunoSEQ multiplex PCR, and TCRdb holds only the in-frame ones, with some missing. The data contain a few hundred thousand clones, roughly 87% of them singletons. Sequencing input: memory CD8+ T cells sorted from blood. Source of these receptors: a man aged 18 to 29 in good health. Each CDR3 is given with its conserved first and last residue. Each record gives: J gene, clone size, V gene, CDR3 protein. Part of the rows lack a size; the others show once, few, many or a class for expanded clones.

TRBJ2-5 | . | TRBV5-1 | CASSPWGWETQYF
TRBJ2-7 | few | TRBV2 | CASSESAGGDPNYVQTYEQYF
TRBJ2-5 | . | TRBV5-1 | CASSLSPPAVLETQYF
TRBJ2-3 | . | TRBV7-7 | CASSLLGGTDTQYF
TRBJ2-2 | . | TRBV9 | CASSPAADRVFSGELFF
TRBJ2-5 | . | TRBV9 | CASSGQGSRSRETQYF
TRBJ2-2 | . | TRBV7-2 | CASSPSGNTGELFF
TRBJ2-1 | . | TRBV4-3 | CASSQELGSYNEQFF
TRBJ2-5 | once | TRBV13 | CASSLGGTGEETQYF
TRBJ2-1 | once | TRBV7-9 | CASTHGNEQFF
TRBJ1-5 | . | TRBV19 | CASSLQGNQPQHF
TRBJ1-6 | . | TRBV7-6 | CASSPGRGDSPLHF
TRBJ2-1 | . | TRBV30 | CAWSVAGSTEQFF
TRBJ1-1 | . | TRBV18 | CASSPARGSNTEAFF
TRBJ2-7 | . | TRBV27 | CASSWTSGRLEQYF
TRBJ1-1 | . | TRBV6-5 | CASRTGSRTEAFF
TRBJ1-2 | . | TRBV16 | CASSQSLAPWGYTF
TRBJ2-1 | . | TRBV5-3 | CARSSLGLAGAGGYNEQFF
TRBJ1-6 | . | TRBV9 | CASSGATGNSPLHF
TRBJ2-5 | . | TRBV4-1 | CASSQTGGQETQYF
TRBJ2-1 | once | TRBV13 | CASSPTSGSGDEQFF
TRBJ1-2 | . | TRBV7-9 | CASSLVRSLNYGYTF
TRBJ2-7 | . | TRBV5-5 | CASSVTGGLYYEQYF
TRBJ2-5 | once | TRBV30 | CAWSVVWDRGSETQYF
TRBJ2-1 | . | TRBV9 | CASSARLTESYNEQFF
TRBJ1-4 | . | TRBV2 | CASSDAGIEKLFF
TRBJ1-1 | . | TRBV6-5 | CASSYREGDTEAFF
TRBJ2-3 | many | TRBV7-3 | CASSPVGATDTQYF
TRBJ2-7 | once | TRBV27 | CASSLSMAAFYEQYF
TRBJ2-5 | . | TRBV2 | CASSVGGGRETQYF
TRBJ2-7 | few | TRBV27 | CASSAQGEFYEQYF
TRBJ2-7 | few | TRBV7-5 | CARSSPQDRVGYEQYF
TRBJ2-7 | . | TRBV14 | CASSQDTLAGGSSYEQYF
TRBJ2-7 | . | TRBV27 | CASSLSTAYEQYF
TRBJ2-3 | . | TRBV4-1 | CASSLGLGAGASTDTQYF
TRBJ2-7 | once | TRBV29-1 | CSVEDLRTYEQYF
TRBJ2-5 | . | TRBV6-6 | CASSLRGGETQYF